This is a list of T cell receptor beta chains from one sample in a study of OX40 agonist ivuxolimab in advanced cancers. Some clones are missing from TCRdb's copy, which holds only in-frame ones; the method was immunoSEQ multiplex PCR. The sample shows around 6,000 clones, less than 75% of them seen only once. The sequencing here drew on CD4+ or CD8+ T cells sorted from blood, taken in a trial of the OX40 agonist ivuxolimab. Source of these receptors: an adult with an advanced solid tumor such as melanoma, head and neck, liver or kidney cancer. CDR3s include the opening cysteine and the closing phenylalanine or tryptophan. The D gene is left open where the match is weak. Clone size is shown for a subset of rows, as once, few, many or a class of expanded clone.

d_call | j_call | v_call | clone_size | cdr3_aa | cdr3_nt
TRBD1 | TRBJ1-1 | TRBV27 | once | CASSPTGNEDEAFF | TGTGCCAGCAGCCCGACAGGGAATGAAGATGAAGCTTTCTTT
NA | TRBJ2-1 | TRBV27 | NA | CASSLNGNNEQFF | TGTGCCAGCAGTTTAAATGGAAACAATGAGCAGTTCTTC
NA | TRBJ2-5 | TRBV28 | NA | CASSHTAFEQYF | TGTGCCAGCAGCCATACGGCGTTTGAGCAGTACTTC
NA | TRBJ2-3 | TRBV30 | few | CALDAGQGDTQYF | TGTGCCCTGGACGCGGGCCAAGGGGATACGCAGTATTTT
NA | TRBJ2-7 | TRBV4-2 | NA | CASSQDRERYEQYF | TGTGCCAGCAGCCAAGACCGGGAGAGGTACGAGCAGTACTTC
NA | TRBJ1-2 | TRBV1 | NA | CTSSQAGNYGYTF | TGCACCAGCAGCCAAGCAGGGAACTATGGCTACACCTTC
NA | TRBJ2-7 | TRBV29-1 | hyperexpanded | CSVEGGQFYEQYF | TGCAGCGTTGAGGGGGGACAGTTCTACGAGCAGTACTTC
TRBD2 | TRBJ2-5 | TRBV19 | NA | CASSPRTSGRGAETQYF | TGTGCCAGTAGTCCCAGGACTAGCGGGAGAGGGGCGGAGACCCAGTACTTC
NA | TRBJ2-3 | TRBV4-1 | NA | CASSRTSGTDTQYF | TGCGCCAGCAGTCGAACATCCGGCACAGATACGCAGTATTTT
NA | TRBJ2-4 | TRBV23-1 | NA | CASSQRGLAKNIQYF | TGCGCCAGCAGTCAAAGGGGACTAGCCAAAAACATTCAGTACTTC
NA | TRBJ2-7 | TRBV29-1 | NA | CSVEVTTRDKLYEQYF | TGCAGCGTTGAAGTAACAACGCGGGACAAGCTTTACGAGCAGTACTTC
TRBD1 | TRBJ1-2 | TRBV7-2 | NA | CASSPQGGTLANYGYTF | TGTGCCAGCAGCCCGCAGGGGGGGACGCTTGCTAACTATGGCTACACCTTC
NA | TRBJ2-7 | TRBV29-1 | NA | CSVEGGGLYEQYF | TGCAGCGTTGAGGGGGGGGGCCTCTACGAGCAGTACTTC
NA | TRBJ1-2 | TRBV29-1 | NA | CSVEVREEFDGYTF | TGCAGCGTTGAAGTCAGGGAGGAATTTGATGGCTACACCTTC
NA | TRBJ1-1 | TRBV13 | NA | CASSSGPHTGDTEAFF | TGTGCCAGCAGCTCCGGACCCCATACGGGGGACACTGAAGCTTTCTTT
TRBD2 | TRBJ2-4 | TRBV6-5 | NA | CASKAGTSAWQYF | TGTGCCAGCAAGGCCGGGACTAGCGCCTGGCAGTACTTC
NA | TRBJ2-1 | TRBV28 | few | CASRGGYNEQFF | TGTGCCAGCAGGGGGGGTTACAATGAGCAGTTCTTC
NA | TRBJ1-2 | TRBV11-2 | NA | CASSFGSYGYTF | TGTGCCAGCAGCTTCGGGAGCTATGGCTACACCTTC
NA | TRBJ2-7 | TRBV7-3 | NA | CASSSGPNYEQYF | TGTGCCAGCAGCTCGGGACCAAACTACGAGCAGTACTTC
TRBD1 | TRBJ1-2 | TRBV27 | NA | CASSLSRGPHYGYTF | TGTGCCAGCAGTTTATCAAGGGGGCCGCACTATGGCTACACCTTC
TRBD2 | TRBJ2-1 | TRBV9 | NA | CASSVGGAGYNEQFF | TGTGCCAGCAGCGTAGGGGGAGCGGGGTACAATGAGCAGTTCTTC
NA | TRBJ2-7 | TRBV5-6 | NA | CASSLDSLEQYF | TGTGCCAGCAGCTTAGACTCCTTAGAGCAGTACTTC
TRBD1 | TRBJ2-3 | TRBV27 | medium-sized | CASSYGTGHTDTQYF | TGTGCCAGCAGTTATGGGACAGGGCACACAGATACGCAGTATTTT
TRBD2 | TRBJ2-1 | TRBV2 | NA | CASSNRLAGYNEQFF | TGTGCCAGCAGTAATCGACTAGCGGGATACAATGAGCAGTTCTTC
TRBD2 | TRBJ2-7 | TRBV7-9 | NA | CASSFTSGPFYEQYF | TGTGCCAGCAGCTTCACTAGCGGCCCCTTCTACGAGCAGTACTTC
TRBD1 | TRBJ2-5 | TRBV5-6 | NA | CASSLVSGRGRQTQYF | TGTGCCAGCAGCTTGGTTTCGGGTAGGGGGCGACAGACCCAGTACTTC
NA | TRBJ2-3 | TRBV11-2 | NA | CASSSLPGSTDTQYF | TGTGCCAGCAGCTCTCTTCCAGGGAGCACAGATACGCAGTATTTT
NA | TRBJ1-5 | TRBV30 | NA | CAWSPTPGNQPQHF | TGTGCCTGGAGCCCTACTCCTGGGAATCAGCCCCAGCATTTT
TRBD2 | TRBJ2-1 | TRBV27 | NA | CASSWSSGRNEQFF | TGTGCCAGCAGTTGGTCTAGCGGTAGGAATGAGCAGTTCTTC
NA | TRBJ2-5 | TRBV7-9 | NA | CATMWTFTLGETQYF | TGTGCCACCATGTGGACTTTCACATTGGGAGAGACCCAGTACTTC
NA | TRBJ1-2 | TRBV5-1 | NA | CASSAGEANYGYTF | TGCGCCAGCAGCGCGGGGGAGGCCAACTATGGCTACACCTTC
TRBD2 | TRBJ2-1 | TRBV7-3 | few | CASSSPCGRPYYNEQFF | TGTGCCAGCAGCTCGCCATGCGGGAGGCCTTACTACAATGAGCAGTTCTTC
NA | TRBJ2-7 | TRBV6-5 | NA | CASSYRGAGEQYF | TGTGCCAGCAGTTACCGGGGGGCAGGGGAGCAGTACTTC
TRBD2 | TRBJ2-5 | TRBV11-3 | NA | CASRLGVTSGRKETQYF | TGTGCCAGCAGGCTGGGGGTCACTAGCGGGAGGAAAGAGACCCAGTACTTC
TRBD1 | TRBJ2-1 | TRBV4-2 | once | CASSQLTGDYNEQFF | TGTGCCAGCAGCCAGCTTACAGGGGACTACAATGAGCAGTTCTTC
NA | TRBJ1-1 | TRBV11-1 | once | CASSLGGNTEAFF | TGTGCCAGCAGCTTAGGGGGGAACACTGAAGCTTTCTTT
NA | TRBJ2-5 | TRBV5-4 | NA | CASSFETANQETQYF | TGTGCCAGCAGCTTCGAGACAGCAAACCAAGAGACCCAGTACTTC
TRBD1 | TRBJ2-1 | TRBV7-8 | NA | CASSPAGQGAYNEQFF | TGTGCCAGCAGCCCCGCCGGACAGGGGGCCTACAATGAGCAGTTCTTC
NA | TRBJ2-2 | TRBV27 | NA | CASSLVTDSRELFF | TGTGCCAGCAGTTTAGTAACCGATTCGAGGGAGCTGTTTTTT
NA | TRBJ2-7 | TRBV5-4 | NA | CASSLGMGTYEQYF | TGTGCCAGCAGCCTTGGCATGGGAACCTACGAGCAGTACTTC
TRBD1 | TRBJ2-7 | TRBV29-1 | few | CSVEGQAPYEQYF | TGCAGCGTTGAGGGACAGGCCCCCTACGAGCAGTACTTC
NA | TRBJ1-5 | TRBV7-9 | few | CASSRDSINQPQHF | TGTGCCAGCAGCCGAGACAGTATAAATCAGCCCCAGCATTTT
NA | TRBJ2-1 | TRBV9 | few | CASSATLELLSSYNEQFF | TGTGCCAGCAGCGCGACCCTGGAACTGCTGAGCTCCTACAATGAGCAGTTCTTC
NA | TRBJ2-7 | TRBV10-2 | few | CASRDISYEQYF | TGCGCCAGCAGGGATATCTCCTACGAGCAGTACTTC
NA | TRBJ1-2 | TRBV19 | NA | CASSSLGGLLNGYTF | TGTGCCAGTAGCTCACTAGGAGGACTTTTAAATGGCTACACCTTC
NA | TRBJ1-1 | TRBV5-4 | NA | CASTLAGNTEAFF | TGTGCCAGCACCCTTGCAGGGAACACTGAAGCTTTCTTT
NA | TRBJ2-5 | TRBV7-7 | few | CASSLDLWETQYF | TGTGCCAGCAGCTTAGATCTTTGGGAGACCCAGTACTTC
NA | TRBJ2-7 | TRBV2 | NA | CASRAGTGGGEQYF | TGTGCCAGCAGAGCCGGGACTGGGGGAGGTGAGCAGTACTTC
NA | TRBJ2-7 | TRBV6-5 | large | CASSPYLEGDEQYF | TGTGCCAGCAGCCCCTACCTCGAGGGCGACGAGCAGTACTTC
NA | TRBJ2-4 | TRBV19 | NA | CASSHGSSQYF | TGTGCCAGTAGCCACGGGTCCTCTCAGTACTTC